These 18 T cell receptor beta chains were all obtained from the same sample, sequenced in a study of beta chain features in type 1 diabetes (dated by TCRdb to the late 2010s). Library creation used the immunoSEQ multiplex PCR assay. All of the isolated RNA was reverse transcribed with the High Capacity cDNA Reverse Transcription Kit, so expressed TCRB transcripts were sequenced. TCRdb took this table from immuneACCESS and kept in-frame rearrangements with V and J called. Such tables lack part of the clones; where checked against another copy, unresolved V genes explain under half of the gap, and the rest is unexplained. The sample has 40,000 or so clones on record, about half of them singletons. About 2.1% of the sample comes from the top ten. The sample consisted of Tregs from blood. This specimen's cell subset or site label, interpreted: regulatory CD4+ T cells. The receptor set was obtained from a woman younger than 30 in good health.

V gene TRBV14 combines with J gene TRBJ2-4; possibly TRBD1 for D (6 bases). Trimming shortened V by 0 bases and J by 6 bases, and 12 bases separated the two germline ends. Germline CDR1 and CDR2: SGHDN and FVKESK. This CDR3 has 15 residues. The CDR3 nucleotides read TGTGCCAGCAGCCAAGACTGGGTAGGGGGAAACATTCAGTACTTC. It yields the protein CASSQDWVGGNIQYF.

The rearrangement joins TRBV30 to TRBJ2-7, with D perhaps matching TRBD2 (6 bases). Trimming pared 4 bases from V and 2 bases from J, leaving 18 bases between. This CDR3 comprises 15 residues. The germline gives CDR1 GTSNPN, CDR2 SVGIG (reference sequence). The CDR3 here is CAWKLPGRTTYEQYF. DNA for the CDR3: TGTGCCTGGAAGCTTCCGGGACGGACTACCTACGAGCAGTACTTC.

The chain employs TRBV28 and TRBJ1-3; the D gene is possibly TRBD1 (5 bases). The length of the CDR3 is 13 residues. Looked up from germline, CDR1 is MDHEN and CDR2 is SYDVKM. The V end lost 6 bases, the J end lost 6 bases, and 12 bases lay between the germline ends. CDR3: CASSDGGSNTIYF. CDR3 in DNA: TGTGCCAGCAGCGATGGGGGGTCAAACACCATATATTTT.

This clone was detected a few times. The chain carries TRBV20-1 and TRBJ2-1, with D unresolved. The V gene's germline CDR1 is DFQATT and CDR2 SNEGSKA (reference sequence). The CDR3 loop spans 11 amino acids. With 7 bases removed from V and 7 bases from J, the gap between germline ends came to 11 bases. DNA of the CDR3: TGCAGTGGGTCAGGCTTGAATGAGCAGTTCTTC. This codes for CSGSGLNEQFF.

V usage is TRBV19 and J usage is TRBJ1-5; 8 bases fit TRBD1. There are 15 residues in the CDR3. Germline V CDR1 and CDR2: LNHDA, SQIVND (reference sequence). J was trimmed by 4 bases and V by 7 bases; bases with no gene match: 9. CDR3 DNA sequence: TGTGCCAGTATTAGAGGGACAGGAGTGAATCAGCCCCAGCATTTT. Its translation: CASIRGTGVNQPQHF.

The V and J genes are TRBV19 and TRBJ2-5; TRBD1 aligns across 8 bases. V was clipped by 6 bases and J by 5 bases; unmatched bases: 8. The germline V gene encodes CDR1 LNHDA and CDR2 SQIVND (reference sequence). The length of the CDR3 is 14 residues. The CDR3 nucleotides read TGTGCCAGTAGCCCCCAGGGGGCTGAGGAGACCCAGTACTTC. Its translation: CASSPQGAEETQYF.

This clone showed up just once. This chain links TRBV28 with TRBJ2-4, with 7 bases lining up with TRBD2. This CDR3 region has 12 residues. Germline V gene sequence: CDR1 MDHEN, CDR2 SYDVKM. The junction had 5 bases not matched to a gene; V was cut back by 8 bases and J by 7 bases. The CDR3 DNA is TGTGCCAGCGTCGGAGCGGGGAACATTCAGTACTTC. It is translated as CASVGAGNIQYF.

In DNA form, the CDR3 reads TGTGCCAGTAAGCGGGGACGTGGCAGTGCGCAGTATTTT. Protein product: CASKRGRGSAQYF. The rearrangement joins TRBV28 to TRBJ2-3; 7 bases map to TRBD2. Trimming took 9 bases from V and 10 from J; bases not matched to a gene: 13. This CDR3 region has 13 residues. The germline CDR1 and CDR2 sequences are MDHEN and SYDVKM. The whole variable domain, remainder taken from reference TRBV28 and TRBJ2-3, is DVKVTQSSRYLVKRTGEKVFLECVQDMDHENMFWYRQDPGLGLRLIYFSYDVKMKEKGDIPEGYSVSREKKERFSLILESASTNQTSMYLCASKRGRGSAQYFGPGTRLTVL.

The chain combines TRBV7-9 with TRBJ2-5; 7 positions agree with TRBD2. V trimming: 3 bases; J trimming: 4 bases; junction bases outside the gene matches: 11. The CDR3 is 16 amino acids. Germline CDR1 is SEHNR and CDR2 is FQNEAQ (reference sequence). The CDR3 region is CASSFGLGSGGETQYF. CDR3 DNA sequence: TGTGCCAGCAGCTTCGGGTTAGGGTCGGGGGGAGAGACCCAGTACTTC.

The J gene is TRBJ2-2, the V gene TRBV9, with a tentative D call TRBD2 (7 bases). Trimming took 4 bases from V and 0 from J, leaving 13 bases between them. Germline V gene sequence: CDR1 SGDLS, CDR2 YYNGEE. This CDR3 has 16 amino acids. This CDR3 reads CASSPRGRANTGELFF. CDR3 in DNA: TGTGCCAGCAGCCCAAGGGGGAGGGCGAACACCGGGGAGCTGTTTTTT.

This sequence joins TRBV6-1 and TRBJ2-7; D is uncertain. Germline V gene lookup returns CDR1 MNHNS and CDR2 SASEGT. CDR3 size: 14 residues. Trimming took 7 bases from V and 0 from J, leaving 13 bases between them. The CDR3 sequence is CASKVAHLSYEQYF. In DNA form, the CDR3 reads TGTGCCAGCAAGGTAGCCCACCTCTCCTACGAGCAGTACTTC.

V usage is TRBV10-2 and J usage is TRBJ1-1, with D maybe TRBD1 (5 bases). Germline V CDR1 and CDR2: WSHSY, SAAADI. V was shortened by 7 bases and J by 4 bases, with 13 bases between the two germline ends. This CDR3 is built from 13 residues. CDR3 in amino acids: CASMGWGVTEAFF. The CDR3 nucleotides read TGCGCCAGCATGGGGTGGGGGGTCACTGAAGCTTTCTTT.

This clone was seen a few times. The chain recombines TRBV2 with TRBJ2-2, with a tentative D call TRBD1 (5 bases). This CDR3 has 15 amino acids. V was clipped by 5 bases and J by 6 bases, with 16 bases between them. Germline V gene lookup returns CDR1 SNHLY and CDR2 FYNNEI. CDR3 sequence: CASSPQGSPAGELFF. As DNA, the CDR3 is TGTGCCAGCAGTCCCCAGGGTAGCCCGGCCGGGGAGCTGTTTTTT.

CDR3 in DNA: TGTGCCAGCAACCAACAGGGAGGGGGTGAGCAGTTCTTC. Its protein product is CASNQQGGGEQFF. The chain has TRBV6-1 and TRBJ2-1; a weak D match, TRBD2 (7 bases). V was trimmed by 7 bases and J by 9 bases, leaving 16 bases between them. The germline V gene has CDR1 MNHNS and CDR2 SASEGT. This CDR3 spans 13 amino acids.

The CDR3 here is CASSQAKGDRLNTEAFF. DNA of the CDR3: TGTGCCAGCAGCCAAGCGAAGGGGGACAGATTGAACACTGAAGCTTTCTTT. The J gene is TRBJ1-1, the V gene TRBV4-2; 7 bases line up with TRBD1. Germline V gene lookup returns CDR1 LGHNA and CDR2 YNFKEQ. The V segment lost 1 base and the J segment 0 bases; nucleotides outside the gene matches: 8. The length of the CDR3 is 17 residues.

V gene TRBV18 combines with J gene TRBJ2-1; 13 bases match TRBD2. The J segment lost 8 bases and the V segment lost 2 bases, leaving 6 bases of the junction unmatched. Per the germline V gene, CDR1 is KGHSH and CDR2 is LQKENI. The CDR3 runs to 16 residues. The CDR3 loop is CASSPSLAGGPDEQFF. CDR3 in DNA: TGTGCCAGCTCACCATCACTAGCGGGAGGGCCGGATGAGCAGTTCTTC.

The rearrangement joins TRBV2 to TRBJ1-1, with D perhaps matching TRBD1 (5 bases). V was trimmed by 8 bases and J by 0 bases, leaving 7 bases between them. The CDR3 has 12 residues. Germline V gene sequence: CDR1 SNHLY, CDR2 FYNNEI. The CDR3 loop is CASGGMNTEAFF. For the CDR3, the DNA is TGTGCCAGCGGGGGGATGAACACTGAAGCTTTCTTT.

The chain joins TRBV5-1 to TRBJ2-1; D might be TRBD2 (6 bases). CDR1 and CDR2 (germline): SGHRS, YFSETQ. The CDR3 runs 14 residues. The V end lost 0 bases, the J end lost 8 bases, and 12 bases lay between the germline ends. The CDR3: CASSLAGVSDEQFF. The CDR3 bases are TGCGCCAGCAGCTTGGCGGGAGTTAGCGATGAGCAGTTCTTC.